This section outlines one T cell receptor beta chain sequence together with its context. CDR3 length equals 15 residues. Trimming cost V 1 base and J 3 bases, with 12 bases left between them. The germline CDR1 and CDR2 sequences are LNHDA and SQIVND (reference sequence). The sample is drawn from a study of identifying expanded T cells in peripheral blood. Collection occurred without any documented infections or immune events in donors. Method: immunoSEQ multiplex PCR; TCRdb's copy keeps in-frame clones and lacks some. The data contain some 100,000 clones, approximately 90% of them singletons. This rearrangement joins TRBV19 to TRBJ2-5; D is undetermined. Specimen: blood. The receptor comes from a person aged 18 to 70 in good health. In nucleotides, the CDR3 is TGTGCCAGTAGTATAGGCCCGACTCCGGAAGAGACCCAGTACTTC. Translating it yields CASSIGPTPEETQYF.